A selection of T cell receptor beta chains follows, all from one sample in a study of blood T cell repertoires in COVID-19. Using immunoSEQ multiplex PCR, the repertoire was profiled, and TCRdb retains in-frame clones only, with some absent. The sample has 180,000 or so clones, approximately 84% seen once. The sample comprised peripheral blood. Receptors originate from a human donor with acute or convalescent COVID-19. The donor label of this sample is uncertain. Each CDR3 is given with its conserved first and last residue. D genes are given only for firm matches. Some rows mark clone size as missing; the rest say once, few, many or name a class of expanded clone.

TRBV10-3	TRBJ2-3	-	TRBD1	TGTGCCATCAGGCCGGGACAGTCAGGAGATACGCAGTATTTT	CAIRPGQSGDTQYF
TRBV19	TRBJ2-2	-	TRBD2	TGTGCCAGTAAAAGCGCTAGCGGGAGTACCGGGGAGCTGTTTTTT	CASKSASGSTGELFF
TRBV9	TRBJ2-5	once	TRBD2	TGTGCCAGCAGCGACGGACTAGCGGGGCTGGAGACCCAGTACTTC	CASSDGLAGLETQYF
TRBV5-6	TRBJ1-1	-	-	TGTGCCAGCATGGTCGGACTTATGGGCGGCACTGAAGCTTTCTTT	CASMVGLMGGTEAFF
TRBV18	TRBJ1-1	-	-	TGTGCCAGCTCACCAACAAGAGGGACTGAAGCTTTCTTT	CASSPTRGTEAFF
TRBV5-6	TRBJ2-2	-	-	TGTGCCAGCAGCCCGGGGCCTGCCGGGGGGCAAGCCGGGGAGCTGTTTTTT	CASSPGPAGGQAGELFF
TRBV2	TRBJ2-1	-	-	TGTGCCAGCAGTGAAAAACAGGGTGATGAGCAGTTCTTC	CASSEKQGDEQFF
TRBV19	TRBJ2-3	-	TRBD2	TGTGCCAGTAGCGGGGCTAGCGGGGTTTTTACGCAGTATTTT	CASSGASGVFTQYF
TRBV5-4	TRBJ1-3	-	-	TGTGCCAGCAGCCGGTGGGGGCAAGGGGCCACCATATATTTT	CASSRWGQGATIYF
TRBV19	TRBJ1-2	-	TRBD1	TGTGCCAGTAATCGACAGGGGGCAGGGCCCTATGGCTACACCTTC	CASNRQGAGPYGYTF
TRBV19	TRBJ1-5	-	TRBD1	TGTGCCAGTAGTATCACAGGGGTGGAAGATCAGCCCCAGCATTTT	CASSITGVEDQPQHF
TRBV5-6	TRBJ2-7	-	TRBD1	TGTGCCAGCAGCATTCTGTGGACAGGTTCCTACGAGCAGTACTTC	CASSILWTGSYEQYF
TRBV6-5	TRBJ1-2	-	-	TGTGCCAGCAGGCTTGACAGTTCCTATGGCTACACCTTC	CASRLDSSYGYTF
TRBV5-8	TRBJ2-7	-	TRBD1	TGTGCCAGCAGCTCCCCCGGGACAGGGGGACCCAACGAGCAGTACTTC	CASSSPGTGGPNEQYF